This T cell receptor (beta chain) was sequenced in a study of T cell responses to AZD1222 COVID-19 vaccine. Second-dose schedules of about 4 or about 12 weeks were combined. Repertoires were generated with immunoSEQ multiplex PCR, while TCRdb's copy carries only in-frame clones and drops some. The table lists roughly 120,000 clones, 88% of them singletons. As for this clone: What it binds is unknown.

CDR3 length: 14 residues. The germline V gene has CDR1 MDHEN and CDR2 SYDVKM. V lost 4 bases and J lost 5; bases outside the gene matches: 5. Study conclusions and caveats: Two doses of AZD1222 preceded a rise in Spike-specific TCR breadth and depth. White British ancestry dominated among donors, who included more females, and clonal diversity was possibly underestimated.

Specimen: peripheral blood, collected 28 days after the second AZD1222 dose. The V call is TRBV28, the J call TRBJ1-2; TRBD1 agrees at 9 bases. This TCR was recovered from an adult who received the AZD1222 COVID-19 vaccine. As DNA, the CDR3 is TGTGCCAGCAGTTGGACAGGGGAGGAGTATGGCTACACCTTC. Amino acids: CASSWTGEEYGYTF.